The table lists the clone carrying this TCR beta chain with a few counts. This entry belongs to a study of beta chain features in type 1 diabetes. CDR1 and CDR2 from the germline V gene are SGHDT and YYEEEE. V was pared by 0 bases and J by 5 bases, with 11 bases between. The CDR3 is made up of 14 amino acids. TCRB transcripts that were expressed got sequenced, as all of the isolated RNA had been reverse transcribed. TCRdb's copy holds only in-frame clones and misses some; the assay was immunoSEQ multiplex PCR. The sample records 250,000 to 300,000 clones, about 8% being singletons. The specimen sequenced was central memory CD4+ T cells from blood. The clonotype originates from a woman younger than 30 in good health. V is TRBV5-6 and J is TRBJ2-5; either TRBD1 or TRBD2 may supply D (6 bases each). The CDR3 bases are TGTGCCAGCAGCTTGGCGGGGGCTCAGGAGACCCAGTACTTC. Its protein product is CASSLAGAQETQYF.